Below, 31 T cell receptor beta chains from the same sample are listed, as sequenced in a study of blood T cell repertoires in COVID-19. Clones were read by immunoSEQ multiplex PCR, and TCRdb kept only the in-frame ones, dropping some. The sample contains around 110,000 clones, 84% of which appear only once. Sequenced material: PBMCs or T cells enriched from blood (not recorded which). All receptors come from a woman in her twenties or thirties who had recovered from COVID-19.

The chain links TRBV30 to TRBJ1-5; tentative D call: TRBD1 (6 bases). The germline gives CDR1 GTSNPN, CDR2 SVGIG (reference sequence). Trimming removed 0 bases from V and 3 bases from J, with 12 bases in between. The CDR3 loop spans 15 amino acids. The CDR3: CAWSVRGGHNQPQHF. DNA of the CDR3: TGTGCCTGGAGTGTACGCGGGGGACACAATCAGCCCCAGCATTTT. The complete variable domain, with remaining parts taken from reference TRBV30 and TRBJ1-5, reads SQTIHQWPATLVQPVGSPLSLECTVEGTSNPNLYWYRQAAGRGLQLLFYSVGIGQISSEVPQNLSASRPQDRQFILSSKKLLLSDSGFYLCAWSVRGGHNQPQHFGDGTRLSIL.

The chain couples TRBV28 to TRBJ1-2; 8 bases line up with TRBD1. Per germline, CDR1 MDHEN and CDR2 SYDVKM. After removal of 2 bases from V and 12 bases from J, the junction contained 8 bases not matched to a gene. CDR3 length: 13 amino acids. DNA of the CDR3: TGTGCCAGCAGTTTAAGGACAGGGAGATTCCACACCTTC. Protein: CASSLRTGRFHTF.

The chain has TRBV2 and TRBJ2-2; D may be TRBD2 (7 bases). CDR1 and CDR2 (germline): SNHLY, FYNNEI. The CDR3 is 17 amino acids. The germline V and J ends were trimmed by 3 bases and 0 bases, with 14 bases remaining between them. For the CDR3, the DNA is TGTGCCAGCAGTGACGCCCGGGGGGCATCGAACACCGGGGAGCTGTTTTTT. Amino acid sequence: CASSDARGASNTGELFF.

Concerning this clone itself: The germline gene is not matched at one end of the junction; a read error may be the cause. The chain recombines TRBV4-2 with TRBJ2-1, with 7 bases aligning to TRBD2. This CDR3 is built from 15 residues. Germline CDR1 reads LGHNA; CDR2 reads YNFKEQ. The DNA for the CDR3 is TGTGCCAGCAGTCAAGGGGTTGCGGGAGACAATGAGCAGTTCTTC. Translating gives CASSQGVAGDNEQFF.

The J gene is TRBJ1-1, the V gene TRBV7-9; a possible D gene is TRBD1 (6 bases). Germline CDR1 SEHNR, CDR2 FQNEAQ (reference sequence). The CDR3 is 17 amino acids. The germline V and J ends were trimmed by 4 bases and 4 bases, with 22 bases remaining between them. The CDR3 loop is CASSSSNGGAAGTEAFF. CDR3 DNA: TGTGCCAGCAGCTCTTCCAACGGGGGGGCGGCGGGCACTGAAGCTTTCTTT.

The chain joins TRBV30 to TRBJ2-5, with 9 nucleotides matching TRBD1. The CDR3 has 15 residues. CDR1 and CDR2 (germline): GTSNPN, SVGIG (reference sequence). The junction had 7 bases not matched to a gene; V was cut back by 1 base and J by 4 bases. The CDR3 DNA reads as TGTGCCTGGAGTGACCCCACAGGGGGCGGAGAGACCCAGTACTTC. Protein product: CAWSDPTGGGETQYF.

This clone was observed a single time. A junction end diverges from the germline sequence, so it may reflect a read error. The chain combines TRBV30 with TRBJ1-2; D uncertain. The CDR3 is made up of 11 amino acids. Looked up from germline, CDR1 is GTSNPN and CDR2 is SVGIG (reference sequence). The CDR3 coding sequence is TGTGCCTGGAGTGTAAAGCGGGCCCGCTCCTTC. This translates into CAWSVKRARSF.

The rearrangement joins TRBV6-2 or TRBV6-3 to TRBJ2-3; the D gene is possibly TRBD2 (6 bases). The V and J ends lost 1 base and 2 bases respectively, with 10 bases between them. The CDR3 spans 15 residues. In germline, CDR1 is MNHEY, CDR2 SVGEGT. CDR3 sequence: CASSYLGGNTDTQYF. The CDR3 coding sequence is TGTGCCAGCAGTTACTTGGGCGGGAACACAGATACGCAGTATTTT.

The chain has TRBV11-3 and TRBJ1-1, with D hard to call. CDR1 is SGHNT and CDR2 is YENEEA in the germline V gene. V was trimmed by 1 base and J by 11 bases, leaving 14 bases between them. The CDR3 is made up of 13 amino acids. DNA for the CDR3: TGTGCCAGCAGCTTAGGTCCCCAGGAAAGCGCTTTCTTT. As protein: CASSLGPQESAFF.

V is TRBV3-1 (or the pseudogene TRBV3-2) and J is TRBJ2-2; D possibly corresponds to TRBD2 (5 bases). CDR3 length: 17 amino acids. Germline CDR1 reads LGHDT; CDR2 reads YNNKEL (reference sequence). Trimming stripped 1 base from V and 3 bases from J, with 15 bases between. The CDR3 loop is CASSQGELVVDTGELFF. The CDR3 DNA is TGTGCCAGCAGCCAAGGTGAACTAGTTGTCGACACCGGGGAGCTGTTTTTT.

The chain links TRBV28 to TRBJ2-3; D is ambiguous. Germline CDR1 and CDR2: MDHEN and SYDVKM. Trimming took 5 bases from V and 6 from J, leaving 12 bases between them. The CDR3 loop spans 13 amino acids. The CDR3 bases are TGTGCCAGCAGTAGCCCGCCCCGGGATACGCAGTATTTT. Amino acid sequence: CASSSPPRDTQYF.

The CDR3 protein is CASRQTGLTNEKLFF. The CDR3 DNA follows: TGTGCCAGCAGACAAACAGGGCTCACTAATGAAAAACTGTTTTTT. This chain uses TRBV25-1 with TRBJ1-4, with D possibly matching TRBD1 (6 bases). Trimming shortened V by 6 bases and J by 2 bases, and 13 bases separated the two germline ends. CDR3 size: 15 residues. CDR1 is MGHDK, CDR2 SYGVNS, per germline.

This clone was detected only a few times. The J gene is TRBJ2-3, the V gene TRBV3-1 (or the pseudogene TRBV3-2); 11 bases agree with TRBD2. V trimming: 0 bases; J trimming: 3 bases; junction bases outside the gene matches: 5. There are 17 residues in the CDR3. Germline V gives CDR1 LGHDT, CDR2 YNNKEL (reference sequence). CDR3 nucleotides: TGTGCCAGCAGCCAAGATCGACTAGCGGGAACTACAGATACGCAGTATTTT. The encoded protein is CASSQDRLAGTTDTQYF.

This chain joins TRBV4-1 and TRBJ2-1, with TRBD2 matching 8 bases. CDR3 length: 19 amino acids. Germline lookup yields CDR1 MGHRA and CDR2 YSYEKL. V dropped 5 bases and J dropped 1; count of bases not matched to a gene: 16. CDR3 nucleotides: TGCGCCAGCAGCTCCTGGAGACTAGCGAGACTCCAATCCTACAATGAGCAGTTCTTC. Its translation: CASSSWRLARLQSYNEQFF.

The chain combines TRBV7-9 with TRBJ2-2; no firm D call. Trimming shortened V by 1 base and J by 6 bases, and 21 bases separated the two germline ends. There are 18 residues in the CDR3. Germline-derived CDR1 and CDR2 are SEHNR and FQNEAQ (reference sequence). CDR3 in DNA: TGTGCCAGCAGCTTAGGGAGTTATAGGTCTACCTACCCCGGGGAGCTGTTTTTT. Its protein product is CASSLGSYRSTYPGELFF.

The chain couples TRBV4-3 to TRBJ1-2; TRBD1 matches at 9 bases. Germline CDR1 LGHNA, CDR2 YSLEER. The CDR3 contains 15 residues. The V segment lost 3 bases and the J segment 3 bases; nucleotides outside the gene matches: 5. The CDR3 DNA reads TGCGCCAGCAGCCAGGGCGGGACAGGGTACTATGGCTACACCTTC. Amino acid sequence: CASSQGGTGYYGYTF.

J is TRBJ1-4 and V is TRBV30; TRBD1 aligns across 8 bases. V lost 3 bases to trimming and J lost 3 bases; unmatched junction nucleotides: 15. This CDR3 has 18 residues. Germline lookup yields CDR1 GTSNPN and CDR2 SVGIG (reference sequence). In DNA form, the CDR3 reads TGTGCCTGGAGCATCCGACAGGGGAAGCTCGTACCTAATGAAAAACTGTTTTTT. Translation gives CAWSIRQGKLVPNEKLFF.

The gene calls are TRBV5-4 and TRBJ2-1, with 16 bases lining up with TRBD2. Germline trimming cut 3 bases from V and 6 bases from J; bases unmatched to any gene: 9. CDR3 length: 18 amino acids. Germline assignment: CDR1 SGHNT and CDR2 YYREEE (reference sequence). The CDR3 reads CASSSGLAGGRVANEQFF. CDR3 coding DNA: TGTGCCAGCAGCTCGGGACTAGCGGGAGGGCGTGTAGCCAATGAGCAGTTCTTC.

The chain links TRBV28 to TRBJ1-4; maybe TRBD1 (6 bases). In germline, CDR1 is MDHEN, CDR2 SYDVKM. The CDR3 spans 13 residues. The V gene lost 11 bases and the J gene lost 7 bases, with 17 bases spanning the gap. CDR3 sequence: CAALETGSEKLFF. For the CDR3, the DNA is TGTGCCGCCCTGGAAACAGGGAGTGAAAAACTGTTTTTT. Using reference TRBV28 and TRBJ1-4 for the parts outside the CDR3, the full variable domain is DVKVTQSSRYLVKRTGEKVFLECVQDMDHENMFWYRQDPGLGLRLIYFSYDVKMKEKGDIPEGYSVSREKKERFSLILESASTNQTSMYLCAALETGSEKLFFGSGTQLSVL.

This chain joins TRBV19 and TRBJ2-7, with 12 bases lining up with TRBD2. Germline V gene lookup returns CDR1 LNHDA and CDR2 SQIVND (reference sequence). The V gene end was trimmed by 6 bases and the J gene end by 4 bases; junction bases not matched to a gene: 4. The CDR3 is 14 residues long. DNA of the CDR3: TGTGCCAGTAGCCCCGGACTAGCGGGATACGAGCAGTACTTC. Translating it yields CASSPGLAGYEQYF.

The chain links TRBV28 to TRBJ1-1; D uncertain. The germline V gene encodes CDR1 MDHEN and CDR2 SYDVKM. With 5 bases removed from V and 0 bases from J, the gap between germline ends came to 13 bases. This CDR3 has 15 amino acids. The CDR3 bases are TGTGCCAGCAGTCTCCCTCGGACTGTGAACACTGAAGCTTTCTTT. Protein sequence: CASSLPRTVNTEAFF.

The V gene is TRBV4-3, the J gene TRBJ1-6; the D gene is possibly TRBD1 (5 bases). The V gene's germline CDR1 is LGHNA and CDR2 YSLEER. With 3 bases removed from V and 1 base from J, the gap between germline ends came to 7 bases. CDR3 length equals 15 residues. CDR3 sequence reads: CASSQGGSYNSPLHF. As DNA, the CDR3 is TGCGCCAGCAGCCAGGGGGGGTCCTATAATTCACCCCTCCACTTT.

J is TRBJ2-6 and V is TRBV27, with 11 positions matching TRBD1. CDR1 is MNHEY and CDR2 is SMNVEV in the germline V gene (reference sequence). This CDR3 region has 18 residues. Trimming cost V 4 bases and J 4 bases; bases outside gene matches: 9. The CDR3 region is CASSSSGTGGYGANVLTF. Written as DNA, the CDR3 is TGTGCCAGCAGTTCCTCCGGGACAGGGGGGTACGGGGCCAACGTCCTGACTTTC.

The chain recombines TRBV11-3 with TRBJ2-2; no clear D. Per germline, CDR1 SGHNT and CDR2 YENEEA. The CDR3 spans 16 residues. Trimming cost V 5 bases and J 3 bases, with 16 bases left between them. CDR3 coding DNA: TGTGCCAGCAGCCCCACGATCGGTTCGGACACCGGGGAGCTGTTTTTT. It encodes CASSPTIGSDTGELFF.

V is TRBV6-2 or TRBV6-3 and J is TRBJ2-4; D may be TRBD1 (6 bases). Germline CDR1 MNHEY, CDR2 SVGEGT. V was clipped by 2 bases and J by 7 bases, with 12 bases between them. The CDR3 loop spans 14 amino acids. The CDR3 nucleotides read TGTGCCAGCAGTTACGAGGGCAGGGGTAACATTCAGTACTTC. Its translation: CASSYEGRGNIQYF.

This clone was seen just once. V is TRBV28 and J is TRBJ2-7; 7 nucleotides align to TRBD2. Germline V CDR1 and CDR2: MDHEN, SYDVKM. V lost 8 bases, J lost 7 bases, and 17 bases stayed unmatched. The CDR3 consists of 15 residues. The CDR3: CASPPASGKAGEQYF. CDR3 DNA sequence: TGTGCCAGCCCCCCCGCCAGCGGGAAGGCGGGTGAGCAGTACTTC. The full variable domain, in which reference TRBV28 and TRBJ2-7 provide the parts outside the CDR3, is DVKVTQSSRYLVKRTGEKVFLECVQDMDHENMFWYRQDPGLGLRLIYFSYDVKMKEKGDIPEGYSVSREKKERFSLILESASTNQTSMYLCASPPASGKAGEQYFGPGTRLTVT.

DNA of the CDR3: TGTGCCAGCAGGCTAGCGGGCGGAGGAGAGACCCAGTACTTC. Encoded protein: CASRLAGGGETQYF. The chain has TRBV7-2 and TRBJ2-5, with 8 bases that match TRBD2. Germline values: CDR1 SGHTA, CDR2 FQGNSA. The CDR3 sequence is 14 residues long. V dropped 6 bases and J dropped 4; count of bases not matched to a gene: 7.

V and J are TRBV7-2 and TRBJ2-3, with D unresolved. From germline, CDR1 is SGHTA and CDR2 FQGNSA. The CDR3 covers 15 residues. V was clipped by 1 base and J by 10 bases, with 18 bases between them. CDR3 region: CASSLGSAAPKAQYF. For the CDR3, the DNA is TGTGCCAGCAGCTTAGGGTCGGCGGCCCCAAAGGCGCAGTATTTT.

This sequence joins TRBV6-2 or TRBV6-3 and TRBJ2-7, with TRBD2 as a possible D gene (5 bases). CDR3 size: 15 residues. V was clipped by 4 bases and J by 2 bases, with 15 bases between them. Per the germline V gene, CDR1 is MNHEY and CDR2 is SVGEGT. The CDR3 sequence: CASSSRGPLTYEQYF. The CDR3 region has the DNA TGTGCCAGCAGTTCACGAGGGCCCCTCACCTACGAGCAGTACTTC.

This clone has only one observation. The CDR3 DNA reads TGTGCCACCAGCAGAGACGGGGGGGCCAGTAACTATGGCTACACCTTC. This sequence encodes CATSRDGGASNYGYTF. The rearrangement joins TRBV15 to TRBJ1-2; D is perhaps TRBD1 (6 bases). Germline CDR1 and CDR2: LNHNV and YYDKDF (reference sequence). The CDR3 extends over 16 amino acids. V lost 0 bases and J 1 base, leaving 12 bases between the germline ends.

This clone was observed a single time. The J gene is TRBJ2-1, the V gene TRBV5-5; TRBD2 is a possible D gene (6 bases). V lost 1 base and J 6 bases, leaving 14 bases between the germline ends. The CDR3 extends over 15 amino acids. The germline V gene encodes CDR1 SGHKS and CDR2 YYEKEE (reference sequence). The CDR3 DNA sequence: TGTGCCAGCAGCTTGCGGGACTCGCAGGTCAATGAGCAGTTCTTC. Translation: CASSLRDSQVNEQFF.